This entry concerns a single T cell receptor (beta chain). This entry belongs to a study of blood T cell repertoires in COVID-19. CDR3 length: 11 amino acids. With 3 bases removed from V and 6 bases from J, the gap between germline ends came to 4 bases. Profiled with immunoSEQ multiplex PCR; TCRdb holds only in-frame clones, not every one. This sample has tens of thousands of clones; around nine tenths occur once, and the top ten carry roughly 21%. The V and J genes are TRBV12-3 or TRBV12-4 and TRBJ2-3; no clear D. The material sequenced was peripheral blood. The clonotype comes from a man aged 50 to 59 with active COVID-19. CDR3 nucleotides: TGTGCCAGCAGTTTCAGGGATACGCAGTATTTT. The encoded protein is CASSFRDTQYF.